The present T cell receptor (beta chain) was sequenced within a study of spatial heterogeneity in lung cancer. V was shortened by 5 bases and J by 0 bases, with 8 bases between the two germline ends. This CDR3 is built from 13 residues. Germline V CDR1 and CDR2: MNHEY, SVGAGI. TCRdb called the 5' RACE reads again in MiXCR, with one record for every CDR3 protein. The sample lists about 82,000 distinct CDR3 sequences, roughly 12% seen once, with approximately 4.2% in the top ten. As for time point: sample taken at primary tumor resection. Whole RNA, which was extracted from tumor, nontumor lung tissue or frozen PBMC, was sequenced without any cell sorting. The sample holds many counts of this clonotype.

This sequence joins TRBV6-5 and TRBJ2-7; D remains unclear. Here the sequenced sample was PBMCs, taken at surgery. The origin of this receptor is a male donor with early-stage non-small cell lung cancer. Written as DNA, the CDR3 is TGTGCCAGCAGTAACTATTACTCCTACGAGCAGTACTTC. Amino acid sequence: CASSNYYSYEQYF.